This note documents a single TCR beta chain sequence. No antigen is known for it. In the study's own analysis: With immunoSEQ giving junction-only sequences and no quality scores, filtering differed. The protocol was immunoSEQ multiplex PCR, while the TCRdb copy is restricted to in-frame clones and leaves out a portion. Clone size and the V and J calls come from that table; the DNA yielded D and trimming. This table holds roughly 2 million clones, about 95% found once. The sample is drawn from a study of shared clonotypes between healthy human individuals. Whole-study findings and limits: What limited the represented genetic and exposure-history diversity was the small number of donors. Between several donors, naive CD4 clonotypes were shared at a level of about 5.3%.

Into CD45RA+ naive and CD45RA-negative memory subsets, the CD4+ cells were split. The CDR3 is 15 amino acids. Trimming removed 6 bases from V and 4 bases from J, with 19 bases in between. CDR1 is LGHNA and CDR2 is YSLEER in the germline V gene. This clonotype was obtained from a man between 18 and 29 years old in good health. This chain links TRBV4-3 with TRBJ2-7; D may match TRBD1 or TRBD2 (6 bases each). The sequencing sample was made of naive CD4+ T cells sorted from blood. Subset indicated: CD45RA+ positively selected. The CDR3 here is CASSLQTGGSYEQYF. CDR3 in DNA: TGCGCCAGCAGTCTACAGACCGGGGGCTCGTACGAGCAGTACTTC.